These 22 T cell receptor beta chains came from one sample sequenced in a study of control samples from healthy donors and cancer patients. Profiling relied on immunoSEQ multiplex PCR, and the TCRdb table lists in-frame clones only, not all of them. In the table there are about 30,000 clones, 75% to 85% of which are singletons. Material for sequencing was PBMCs. The receptors here all came from a woman aged 60-70 years with head and neck cancer.

In regard to this clone: The same CDR3 arises from other DNA sequences in this sample as well. The chain joins TRBV20-1 to TRBJ1-4; D not certain. The germline V gene encodes CDR1 DFQATT and CDR2 SNEGSKA (reference sequence). The CDR3 loop spans 15 amino acids. Trimming pared 3 bases from V and 8 bases from J, leaving 19 bases between. CDR3: CSASPPRQGREKLFF. CDR3 bases: TGCAGTGCTAGTCCCCCTAGGCAAGGTCGCGAAAAACTGTTTTTT.

The rearrangement uses TRBV30 and TRBJ2-1; D is ambiguous. V was pared by 3 bases and J by 8 bases, with 14 bases between. CDR3 length: 13 residues. The germline CDR1 and CDR2 sequences are GTSNPN and SVGIG (reference sequence). The CDR3: CAWSSGFGDEQFF. Written as DNA, the CDR3 is TGTGCCTGGAGCTCGGGCTTCGGTGATGAGCAGTTCTTC.

CDR3 sequence reads: CASSLGELAEAFF. The CDR3 DNA reads as TGTGCCAGCAGTTTGGGAGAGTTGGCTGAAGCTTTCTTT. The J gene is TRBJ1-1, the V gene TRBV12-3 or TRBV12-4; D gene unclear. The CDR3 covers 13 residues. Trimming shortened V by 3 bases and J by 6 bases, and 11 bases separated the two germline ends.

V is TRBV5-6 and J is TRBJ2-1; D unresolved. The length of the CDR3 is 15 residues. From germline, CDR1 is SGHDT and CDR2 YYEEEE. Trimming removed 1 base from V and 4 bases from J, with 12 bases in between. The CDR3 sequence is CASSLWVVRYNEQFF. The CDR3 region has the DNA TGTGCCAGCAGCTTGTGGGTAGTCCGTTACAATGAGCAGTTCTTC.

The chain combines TRBV15 with TRBJ1-1; tentatively, D is TRBD1 (5 bases). V was pared by 1 base and J by 4 bases, with 7 bases between. The CDR3 is made up of 13 amino acids. The V gene's germline CDR1 is LNHNV and CDR2 YYDKDF (reference sequence). CDR3: CATSRVTVTEAFF. CDR3 bases: TGTGCCACCAGCAGAGTGACAGTCACTGAAGCTTTCTTT.

The chain links TRBV5-5 to TRBJ1-4, with D possibly being TRBD1 (6 bases). Between the trimmed V and J ends, which lost 4 bases and 0 bases, there was a span of 13 bases. Germline CDR1 and CDR2: SGHKS and YYEKEE (reference sequence). The CDR3 spans 16 residues. This CDR3 is CASSPLDSSTNEKLFF. CDR3 nucleotide sequence: TGTGCCAGCAGCCCCCTGGACAGTTCAACTAATGAAAAACTGTTTTTT.

V and J are TRBV27 and TRBJ1-6; perhaps TRBD1 as D (5 bases). Deletions cut 3 bases from V and 11 bases from J, with 14 bases between. Germline CDR1 is MNHEY and CDR2 is SMNVEV (reference sequence). This CDR3 has 14 amino acids. CDR3 sequence: CASSFRQSVPPLHF. Here the CDR3 DNA reads TGTGCCAGCAGTTTTAGACAGTCTGTACCACCCCTCCACTTT.

V usage is TRBV5-4 and J usage is TRBJ2-1; D possibly matches TRBD1 or TRBD2 (5 bases each). Trimming stripped 5 bases from V and 9 bases from J, with 9 bases between. This CDR3 contains 11 residues. Germline V gene lookup returns CDR1 SGHNT and CDR2 YYREEE (reference sequence). CDR3 coding DNA: TGTGCCAGCAGTCGGGGCCGTGAGCAGTTCTTC. Protein product: CASSRGREQFF.

Remarks on this clone: Other DNA sequences in the sample encode the same CDR3. This sequence joins TRBV7-2 and TRBJ1-2; possibly TRBD1 for D (5 bases). This CDR3 comprises 12 residues. V dropped 5 bases and J dropped 8 bases, with 12 bases sitting between them. CDR1 is SGHTA and CDR2 is FQGNSA in the germline V gene. The CDR3 reads CASSLGVGGYTF. The CDR3, as DNA: TGTGCCAGCAGCCTGGGGGTAGGCGGCTACACCTTC.

This rearrangement joins TRBV4-1 to TRBJ1-2; D possibly corresponds to TRBD1 (5 bases). Germline V CDR1 and CDR2: MGHRA, YSYEKL. This CDR3 has 13 residues. The V end was cut by 4 bases, the J end by 8 bases, with 14 bases between. The DNA for the CDR3 is TGCGCCAGCAGCCGAGGAACTGGGGGGGGCTACACCTTC. This codes for CASSRGTGGGYTF.

This sequence joins TRBV10-3 and TRBJ1-3; maybe TRBD1 (5 bases). Germline CDR1 reads ENHRY; CDR2 reads SYGVKD. The CDR3 loop spans 16 amino acids. V was trimmed by 11 bases and J by 0 bases, leaving 20 bases between them. The CDR3 spells CASQGLDSNSGNTIYF. CDR3 DNA sequence: TGTGCCTCTCAAGGTCTTGACAGCAACTCTGGAAACACCATATATTTT.

This rearrangement joins TRBV19 to TRBJ2-3; D uncertain. The CDR3 covers 15 residues. CDR1 is LNHDA and CDR2 is SQIVND in the germline V gene (reference sequence). Trimming left V 7 bases short and J 4 bases short, with 18 bases between. This CDR3 reads CASTRRALTPDTQYF. CDR3 nucleotide sequence: TGTGCCAGTACCCGCCGGGCCCTCACCCCAGATACGCAGTATTTT.

The rearrangement uses TRBV7-9 and TRBJ2-3, with TRBD2 matching over 9 bases. CDR1 is SEHNR, CDR2 FQNEAQ, per germline (reference sequence). The ends lost 1 base at V and 3 bases at J; junction bases unmatched: 5. The CDR3 totals 16 residues. CDR3 residues: CASSLVGLAGTDTQYF. CDR3 coding DNA: TGTGCCAGCAGCTTAGTTGGCCTAGCGGGAACAGATACGCAGTATTTT.

In its sample, this clone was seen once. V gene TRBV3-1 (or the pseudogene TRBV3-2) combines with J gene TRBJ1-2, with D hard to call. With 4 bases removed from V and 3 bases from J, the gap between germline ends came to 15 bases. Germline assignment: CDR1 LGHDT and CDR2 YNNKEL (reference sequence). The CDR3 is 15 residues long. This CDR3 reads CASSPGSGVYYGYTF. CDR3 in DNA: TGTGCCAGCAGCCCAGGCTCCGGGGTATACTATGGCTACACCTTC.

The sample holds one count of this clone. The chain employs TRBV7-8 and TRBJ1-2; 7 bases are shared with TRBD1. V was pared by 5 bases and J by 2 bases, with 11 bases of the junction left unmatched. From germline, CDR1 is SGHVS and CDR2 FQNEAQ. This CDR3 region has 16 residues. In DNA, the CDR3 is TGTGCCAGCAGCCAAACCGGGACAGCTTACAACTATGGCTACACCTTC. It codes for CASSQTGTAYNYGYTF.

This clone has just a few counts. The chain links TRBV4-1 to TRBJ2-3; no reliable D call. This CDR3 comprises 14 residues. CDR1 and CDR2 (germline): MGHRA, YSYEKL. With 1 base removed from V and 2 bases from J, the gap between germline ends came to 7 bases. CDR3: CASSQVMATDTQYF. The DNA of the CDR3 is TGCGCCAGCAGCCAAGTAATGGCCACAGATACGCAGTATTTT.

The chain has TRBV7-3 and TRBJ2-3; maybe TRBD2 (6 bases). The CDR3 contains 12 residues. Trimming shortened V by 3 bases and J by 11 bases, and 12 bases separated the two germline ends. Germline V gene sequence: CDR1 SGHTA, CDR2 FQGTGA. The CDR3 protein is CASSLSSGEQYF. The CDR3 coding sequence is TGTGCCAGCAGCTTGTCGTCGGGGGAGCAGTATTTT.

The gene calls are TRBV5-1 and TRBJ2-1, with D perhaps TRBD1 or TRBD2 (6 bases each). V lost 0 bases to trimming and J lost 9 bases, with 19 bases between them. In germline, CDR1 is SGHRS, CDR2 YFSETQ. CDR3 length equals 16 residues. The CDR3, as DNA: TGCGCCAGCAGCTTGGAGGGGGGAAGGAGAGCGGTTGAGCAGTTCTTC. Translating it yields CASSLEGGRRAVEQFF. The variable domain in full, with the rest retrieved from reference TRBV5-1 and TRBJ2-1, is KAGVTQTPRYLIKTRGQQVTLSCSPISGHRSVSWYQQTPGQGLQFLFEYFSETQRNKGNFPGRFSGRQFSNSRSEMNVSTLELGDSALYLCASSLEGGRRAVEQFFGPGTRLTVL.

The rearrangement links TRBV19 to TRBJ2-1; 10 nucleotides align to TRBD1. This CDR3 contains 16 residues. Germline-derived CDR1 and CDR2 are LNHDA and SQIVND (reference sequence). J gave up 0 bases and V 5 bases, and 4 bases lay outside the gene matches. The CDR3 is CASSSGQGSSYNEQFF. For the CDR3, the DNA is TGTGCCAGTAGTTCGGGACAGGGGAGCTCCTACAATGAGCAGTTCTTC.

A single count supports this clone. The rearrangement links TRBV27 to TRBJ1-5; D call uncertain. This CDR3 spans 14 amino acids. V dropped 6 bases and J dropped 1 base, with 10 bases sitting between them. The germline V gene encodes CDR1 MNHEY and CDR2 SMNVEV (reference sequence). DNA of the CDR3: TGTGCCAGCAGAAAGGTAGCGAGCAATCAGCCCCAGCATTTT. Translating it yields CASRKVASNQPQHF.

This sequence joins TRBV20-1 and TRBJ2-7; D uncertain. Germline V lookup: CDR1 DFQATT, CDR2 SNEGSKA (reference sequence). The V gene lost 4 bases and the J gene lost 4 bases, with 5 bases spanning the gap. CDR3 length: 10 amino acids. DNA for the CDR3: TGCAGTGCTATAGGGTACGAGCAGTACTTC. Its translation: CSAIGYEQYF.

The CDR3 DNA reads as TGTGCCACCAGCAGCGGGACTGCAGAGCAGTTCTTC. This gives the protein CATSSGTAEQFF. V is TRBV15 and J is TRBJ2-1; D is perhaps TRBD2 (6 bases). This CDR3 comprises 12 residues. The V gene lost 3 bases and the J gene lost 10 bases, with 10 bases spanning the gap. Looked up from germline, CDR1 is LNHNV and CDR2 is YYDKDF (reference sequence).